These 2 T cell receptor beta chains came from one sample sequenced in a study of memory B cells and T cells in multiple sclerosis. The antigens of these receptors remain unknown. TCRdb's table, derived via immunoSEQ multiplex PCR, lists solely in-frame clones and lacks some. The sample consists of approximately 32,000 clones, about 82% of them appearing once. Stimulus-free culture yielded autoproliferating CFSE-dim and non-proliferating CFSE-high T cells, each sequenced separately. 5x10^7 CFSE-labeled PBMCs were cultured around 7 days unstimulated, then replicate wells were pooled. Sample: PBMCs from blood kept in culture. The receptors were gathered from a human donor with multiple sclerosis.

This clone turned up a few times. This chain connects TRBV7-9 to TRBJ2-3; D is unresolved. V was pared by 6 bases and J by 1 base, with 5 bases between. Germline V gene sequence: CDR1 SEHNR, CDR2 FQNEAQ (reference sequence). This CDR3 is built from 12 residues. The CDR3 reads CASSYRTDTQYF. The CDR3 DNA follows: TGTGCCAGCAGTTATCGCACAGATACGCAGTATTTT.

This clone was seen only once. The rearrangement joins TRBV9 to TRBJ2-3; D is unclear. Germline V gene lookup returns CDR1 SGDLS and CDR2 YYNGEE. Trimming shortened V by 5 bases and J by 4 bases, and 2 bases separated the two germline ends. The CDR3 is made up of 10 amino acids. CDR3: CASRPDTQYF. As DNA, the CDR3 is TGTGCCAGCAGACCAGATACGCAGTATTTT.